This entry lists 15 T cell receptor beta chains sequenced from one sample in a study of Ad26.COV2.S vaccination and SARS-CoV-2 variants. Noted treatment: some 20 received Ad26.COV2.S at low or high dose, single or two shots; several received placebo; per-sample allocation not given. Repertoires come from day 63 after the first vaccine or placebo injection. Repertoires were generated with immunoSEQ multiplex PCR, while TCRdb's copy carries only in-frame clones and drops some. The profile shows 400,000 to 450,000 clones, 75% to 95% of them singletons. The sequenced sample was peripheral blood, obtained in a trial of Ad26.COV2.S vaccine versus placebo. The receptors derive from a person between 18 and 65 years old who received the Ad26.COV2.S COVID-19 vaccine or a placebo.

This chain joins TRBV19 and TRBJ1-5; D remains ambiguous. The CDR3 loop spans 18 amino acids. Between the trimmed V and J ends, which lost 1 base and 6 bases, there was a span of 22 bases. The V gene's germline CDR1 is LNHDA and CDR2 SQIVND (reference sequence). The CDR3 coding sequence is TGTGCCAGTAGTATAGGTCCGGGAAAAGGACCCTCGGCTCAGCCCCAGCATTTT. Its protein product is CASSIGPGKGPSAQPQHF.

V gene TRBV6-5 combines with J gene TRBJ2-1, with 10 positions matching TRBD1. Germline assignment: CDR1 MNHEY and CDR2 SVGAGI. J gave up 6 bases and V 4 bases, and 9 bases lay outside the gene matches. The CDR3 spans 16 residues. The DNA of the CDR3 is TGTGCCAGCAGTTGGTCCGGGACAGGGGTTTCCAATGAGCAGTTCTTC. Translation gives CASSWSGTGVSNEQFF.

The rearrangement joins TRBV19 to TRBJ1-1; D is uncertain. The CDR3 is made up of 14 amino acids. CDR1 LNHDA and CDR2 SQIVND come from the germline V gene (reference sequence). Trimming stripped 5 bases from V and 4 bases from J, with 14 bases between. In DNA, the CDR3 is TGTGCCAGTAGTCCCCTGCTGGGTAGCACTGAAGCTTTCTTT. Its translation: CASSPLLGSTEAFF.

This clone occurred a few times. CDR3 sequence: CASSLVGNNEQFF. The CDR3 bases are TGTGCCAGCAGCTTGGTGGGCAACAATGAGCAGTTCTTC. The chain uses TRBV5-6 and TRBJ2-1; D unclear. Trimming shortened V by 0 bases and J by 5 bases, and 6 bases separated the two germline ends. In germline, CDR1 is SGHDT, CDR2 YYEEEE. The CDR3 extends over 13 amino acids.

The J gene is TRBJ2-7, the V gene TRBV5-1; 7 bases map to TRBD2. The CDR3 contains 15 residues. Germline V gene data show CDR1 as SGHRS and CDR2 as YFSETQ. With 0 bases clipped from V and 6 bases from J, the junction kept 9 bases outside the gene matches. The CDR3 region is CASSLASSGGSEQYF. CDR3 in DNA: TGCGCCAGCAGCTTGGCCTCTAGCGGAGGGTCCGAGCAGTACTTC.

V gene TRBV9 combines with J gene TRBJ1-1; 12 bases agree with TRBD1. The V gene's germline CDR1 is SGDLS and CDR2 YYNGEE. The CDR3 runs to 15 residues. J lost 3 bases, V lost 5 bases, and 5 bases had no gene match. The CDR3: CASSGTGGRDTEAFF. CDR3 nucleotides: TGTGCCAGCAGTGGGACAGGGGGCCGGGACACTGAAGCTTTCTTT.

This clone has just one count. V is TRBV7-9 and J is TRBJ2-7; perhaps TRBD1 as D (5 bases). Germline-derived CDR1 and CDR2 are SEHNR and FQNEAQ (reference sequence). V dropped 6 bases and J dropped 4 bases, with 19 bases sitting between them. This CDR3 spans 15 amino acids. CDR3 protein: CASRAALGRTYEQYF. As DNA, the CDR3 is TGTGCCAGCAGGGCTGCGCTGGGCAGGACATACGAGCAGTACTTC.

The chain combines TRBV7-2 with TRBJ2-7, with 11 nucleotides matching TRBD2. This CDR3 is built from 16 residues. Per the germline V gene, CDR1 is SGHTA and CDR2 is FQGNSA. With 4 bases clipped from V and 0 bases from J, the junction kept 5 bases outside the gene matches. The CDR3 DNA follows: TGTGCCAGCAGCTCCAGTAGCGGGAGGGTCTCCTACGAGCAGTACTTC. Its translation: CASSSSSGRVSYEQYF.

The chain links TRBV4-1 to TRBJ1-2, with unresolved D. The ends were cut back, 0 bases at V and 5 bases at J, with 7 bases in the middle. This CDR3 has 13 residues. CDR1 and CDR2 from the germline V gene are MGHRA and YSYEKL. Written as DNA, the CDR3 is TGCGCCAGCAGCCAAGATGGCCAGTATGGCTACACCTTC. It encodes CASSQDGQYGYTF.

The chain joins TRBV5-8 to TRBJ2-4; D gene unclear. This CDR3 contains 12 residues. From germline, CDR1 is SGHTS and CDR2 YDEGEE. V lost 0 bases, J lost 6 bases, and 4 bases lay in between. This CDR3 reads CASSLGANIQYF. DNA of the CDR3: TGTGCCAGCAGCTTGGGGGCAAACATTCAGTACTTC.

The chain recombines TRBV11-3 with TRBJ2-2; D call uncertain. The germline V gene encodes CDR1 SGHNT and CDR2 YENEEA. Trimming removed 5 bases from V and 6 bases from J, with 10 bases in between. The CDR3 totals 13 residues. CDR3 in amino acids: CASSPWGAGELFF. CDR3 DNA: TGTGCCAGCAGCCCTTGGGGTGCCGGGGAGCTGTTTTTT. The full variable domain, rest sourced from reference TRBV11-3 and TRBJ2-2, is EAGVVQSPRYKIIEKKQPVAFWCNPISGHNTLYWYLQNLGQGPELLIRYENEEAVDDSQLPKDRFSAERLKGVDSTLKIQPAELGDSAVYLCASSPWGAGELFFGEGSRLTVL.

This chain links TRBV18 with TRBJ2-5; D possibly corresponds to TRBD1 (6 bases). CDR1 and CDR2 (germline): KGHSH, LQKENI. V shed 0 bases and J shed 4 bases, with 12 bases lying between them. The CDR3 length is 15 residues. CDR3 loop: CASSPPNRVGETQYF. CDR3 bases: TGTGCCAGCTCACCACCGAACAGGGTCGGAGAGACCCAGTACTTC. Using reference TRBV18 and TRBJ2-5 for the parts outside the CDR3, the full variable domain is NAGVMQNPRHLVRRRGQEARLRCSPMKGHSHVYWYRQLPEEGLKFMVYLQKENIIDESGMPKERFSAEFPKEGPSILRIQQVVRGDSAAYFCASSPPNRVGETQYFGPGTRLLVL.

The chain combines TRBV5-1 with TRBJ2-1; 9 bases agree with TRBD2. With 0 bases clipped from V and 15 bases from J, the junction kept 7 bases outside the gene matches. From germline, CDR1 is SGHRS and CDR2 YFSETQ. The CDR3 loop spans 13 amino acids. The chain's CDR3 is CASSLGAGGPWFF. For the CDR3, the DNA is TGCGCCAGCAGCTTGGGGGCGGGAGGGCCTTGGTTCTTC.

This chain connects TRBV7-9 to TRBJ2-1; TRBD2 agrees at 9 bases. The CDR3 length is 12 residues. With V trimmed by 5 bases and J by 11 bases, 4 bases remained unmatched. Germline V gene sequence: CDR1 SEHNR, CDR2 FQNEAQ (reference sequence). The CDR3 DNA sequence: TGTGCCAGCAGCCGAGCTAGCGGGAAGCAGTTCTTC. It translates to CASSRASGKQFF. Based on the CDR3 plus reference TRBV7-9 and TRBJ2-1, the full variable domain is DTGVSQNPRHKITKRGQNVTFRCDPISEHNRLYWYRQTLGQGPEFLTYFQNEAQLEKSRLLSDRFSAERPKGSFSTLEIQRTEQGDSAMYLCASSRASGKQFFGPGTRLTVL.

This chain uses TRBV9 with TRBJ2-7; TRBD1 agrees at 7 bases. CDR3 length equals 14 residues. Trimming at V came to 0 bases and at J to 3 bases, leaving 3 bases not matched to a gene. Per the germline V gene, CDR1 is SGDLS and CDR2 is YYNGEE. CDR3 protein: CASSVGDRVYEQYF. CDR3 DNA sequence: TGTGCCAGCAGCGTAGGAGACAGGGTCTACGAGCAGTACTTC.